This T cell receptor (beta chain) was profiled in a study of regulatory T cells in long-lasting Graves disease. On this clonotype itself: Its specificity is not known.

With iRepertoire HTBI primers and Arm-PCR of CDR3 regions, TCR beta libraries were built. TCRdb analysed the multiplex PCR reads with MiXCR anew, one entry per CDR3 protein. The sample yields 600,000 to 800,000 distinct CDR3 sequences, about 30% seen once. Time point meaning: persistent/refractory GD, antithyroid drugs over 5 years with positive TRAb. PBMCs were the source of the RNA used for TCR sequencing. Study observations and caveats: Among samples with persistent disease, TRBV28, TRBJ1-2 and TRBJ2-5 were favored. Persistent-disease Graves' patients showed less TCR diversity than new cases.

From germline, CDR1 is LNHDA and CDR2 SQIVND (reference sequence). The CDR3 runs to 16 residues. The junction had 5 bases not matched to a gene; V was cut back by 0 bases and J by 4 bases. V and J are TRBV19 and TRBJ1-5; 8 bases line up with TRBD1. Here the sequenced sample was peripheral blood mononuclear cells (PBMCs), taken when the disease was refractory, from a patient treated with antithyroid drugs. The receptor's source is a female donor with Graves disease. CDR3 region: CASSIDQGARNQPQHF. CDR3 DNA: TGTGCCAGTAGTATAGATCAGGGGGCGAGGAATCAGCCCCAGCATTTT.